These 30 T cell receptor beta chains came from one sample sequenced in a study of cytomegalovirus exposure and HLA in healthy donors. PCR employed 60 Vbeta and 13 Jbeta primers. Sequencing was performed with immunoSEQ multiplex PCR; in TCRdb, only in-frame clones are kept and a portion is missing. The sample carries fewer than 200,000 clones, around 75% recorded once. Sequenced input: PBMCs. Receptors were obtained from a male donor in good health and CMV-seronegative.

A few counts support this clone. The chain is built from TRBV2 and TRBJ1-5; TRBD1 matches 7 bases. CDR3 length: 16 residues. The junction had 9 bases not matched to a gene; V was cut back by 4 bases and J by 3 bases. Per germline, CDR1 SNHLY and CDR2 FYNNEI. The CDR3, as DNA: TGTGCCAGCAGTGCGAGACAGGGCGCTCTCAATCAGCCCCAGCATTTT. Amino acid sequence: CASSARQGALNQPQHF.

The chain joins TRBV14 to TRBJ1-1, with D hard to call. Trimming shortened V by 3 bases and J by 2 bases, and 7 bases separated the two germline ends. Per germline, CDR1 SGHDN and CDR2 FVKESK. The CDR3 contains 13 residues. The CDR3 protein is CASSQTLNTEAFF. CDR3 DNA: TGTGCCAGCAGCCAGACTCTAAACACTGAAGCTTTCTTT.

In the case of this clone: Other DNA sequences in this specimen translate into the identical CDR3. The chain links TRBV5-6 to TRBJ2-5, with D possibly TRBD1 on 6 matching bases. Trimming took off 4 bases at V and 2 bases at J, with 9 bases between the two ends. Germline assignment: CDR1 SGHDT and CDR2 YYEEEE. The CDR3 extends over 13 amino acids. The CDR3 DNA reads as TGTGCCAGCAGCCCGGACAGACAAGAGACCCAGTACTTC. It yields the protein CASSPDRQETQYF.

This chain connects TRBV30 to TRBJ1-3, with TRBD1 as a possible D gene (6 bases). This CDR3 has 14 amino acids. The V end lost 3 bases, the J end lost 0 bases, and 9 bases lay between the germline ends. CDR1 GTSNPN and CDR2 SVGIG come from the germline V gene (reference sequence). The CDR3 protein is CAWSTGNSGNTIYF. The CDR3 coding sequence is TGTGCCTGGAGCACAGGGAACTCTGGAAACACCATATATTTT.

This rearrangement joins TRBV6-1 to TRBJ1-6, with TRBD1 matching over 7 bases. CDR1 and CDR2 from the germline V gene are MNHNS and SASEGT. This CDR3 contains 15 residues. V gave up 6 bases and J gave up 7 bases; unmatched junction bases: 9. The CDR3 spells CASRPRQGTNSPLHF. CDR3 sequence (DNA): TGTGCCAGCAGACCACGACAGGGTACGAATTCACCCCTCCACTTT.

The genes are TRBV18 and TRBJ2-7; TRBD2 aligns across 8 bases. V lost 1 base, J lost 6 bases, and 5 bases stayed unmatched. This CDR3 has 14 residues. Germline V gene data show CDR1 as KGHSH and CDR2 as LQKENI. CDR3 protein: CASSPRGGTGEQYF. The CDR3 nucleotides read TGTGCCAGCTCACCACGCGGGGGGACCGGCGAGCAGTACTTC.

The rearrangement links TRBV19 to TRBJ1-6; the D is unclear. V was trimmed by 5 bases and J by 1 base, leaving 15 bases between them. Germline V CDR1 and CDR2: LNHDA, SQIVND (reference sequence). The CDR3 runs to 17 residues. DNA of the CDR3: TGTGCCAGTAGTGCAAGGCCCGGGAAATCCTATAATTCACCCCTCCACTTT. Its translation is CASSARPGKSYNSPLHF.

The rearrangement links TRBV6-1 to TRBJ1-1, with D unresolved. Germline V gene sequence: CDR1 MNHNS, CDR2 SASEGT. This CDR3 has 16 amino acids. Trimming pared 2 bases from V and 5 bases from J, leaving 18 bases between. CDR3 in DNA: TGTGCCAGCAGTGAATCACGGCGGGGAAAATATACTGAAGCTTTCTTT. Protein product: CASSESRRGKYTEAFF.

The V and J genes are TRBV10-3 and TRBJ2-1; a possible D gene is TRBD1 (5 bases). In germline, CDR1 is ENHRY, CDR2 SYGVKD. This CDR3 comprises 12 residues. V lost 10 bases to trimming and J lost 6 bases, with 13 bases between them. In DNA form, the CDR3 reads TGTGCCACGCTCCAGGGTGGCAATGAGCAGTTCTTC. Translating it yields CATLQGGNEQFF.

This sequence joins TRBV10-1 and TRBJ1-1, with D uncertain. This CDR3 region has 13 residues. V gave up 4 bases and J gave up 3 bases, with 9 bases separating them. The V gene's germline CDR1 is WNHNN and CDR2 SYGVQD (reference sequence). Here the CDR3 reads CASSASVDTEAFF. In nucleotides, the CDR3 is TGCGCCAGCAGTGCCAGCGTTGACACTGAAGCTTTCTTT.

V and J are TRBV7-8 and TRBJ2-7; 8 bases agree with TRBD1. Germline CDR1 is SGHVS and CDR2 is FQNEAQ. V lost 6 bases, J lost 5 bases, and 9 bases stayed unmatched. This CDR3 has 14 residues. As DNA, the CDR3 is TGTGCCAGCAGACACGGACAGGGAGCGCACGAGCAGTACTTC. It translates to CASRHGQGAHEQYF.

The chain couples TRBV4-3 to TRBJ1-1; D gene uncertain. CDR3 length equals 15 residues. The V end lost 0 bases, the J end lost 6 bases, and 14 bases lay between the germline ends. In germline, CDR1 is LGHNA, CDR2 YSLEER. CDR3 DNA sequence: TGCGCCAGCAGCCAAGATTGGTCGGGTGTCCCTGAAGCTTTCTTT. Translating it yields CASSQDWSGVPEAFF.

The rearrangement links TRBV14 to TRBJ1-2, with 11 nucleotides matching TRBD1. Trimming took 3 bases from V and 13 from J; bases not matched to a gene: 10. CDR1 and CDR2 (germline): SGHDN, FVKESK. CDR3 size: 14 residues. CDR3 in DNA: TGTGCCAGCAGCCACCTGGGACAGGGGGGACCCGTCACCTTC. It is translated as CASSHLGQGGPVTF.

Only a few counts were recorded for this clone. The chain joins TRBV7-2 to TRBJ2-3, with 9 bases that match TRBD1. In germline, CDR1 is SGHTA, CDR2 FQGNSA. Trimming took 5 bases from V and 5 from J; bases not matched to a gene: 11. The CDR3 runs 16 residues. Here the CDR3 DNA reads TGTGCCAGCAGCCCTGGGACAGGGAGAGGAGGAGATACGCAGTATTTT. Translated, it gives CASSPGTGRGGDTQYF.

In its sample, this clone was seen a few times. The chain is built from TRBV10-1 and TRBJ2-1, with D possibly matching TRBD2 (6 bases). Germline CDR1 is WNHNN and CDR2 is SYGVQD (reference sequence). The CDR3 is 15 residues long. Trimming removed 2 bases at V and 7 bases at J, with 15 bases between. The CDR3 here is CASSELFGGANEQFF. CDR3 in DNA: TGCGCCAGCAGTGAGCTCTTCGGAGGGGCTAATGAGCAGTTCTTC.

This chain uses TRBV5-6 with TRBJ1-5; weak D call: TRBD1 (6 bases). The CDR3 spans 15 residues. V gave up 1 base and J gave up 6 bases, with 14 bases separating them. Germline V CDR1 and CDR2: SGHDT, YYEEEE. CDR3 protein: CASSLQGYTFQPQHF. Here the CDR3 DNA reads TGTGCCAGCAGCTTGCAGGGGTATACGTTTCAGCCCCAGCATTTT.

The gene calls are TRBV6-5 and TRBJ2-1; 7 bases are shared with TRBD1. CDR1 and CDR2 (germline): MNHEY, SVGAGI. The CDR3 has 12 residues. Trimming at V came to 6 bases and at J to 8 bases, leaving 4 bases not matched to a gene. CDR3 nucleotide sequence: TGTGCCAGCAGCTACAGGGGCCATGAGCAGTTCTTC. Its translation: CASSYRGHEQFF.

This clone was seen just once. V is TRBV27 and J is TRBJ1-5; tentative D call: TRBD1 (5 bases). From germline, CDR1 is MNHEY and CDR2 SMNVEV (reference sequence). V was shortened by 4 bases and J by 10 bases, with 23 bases between the two germline ends. This CDR3 spans 16 amino acids. The CDR3 DNA is TGTGCCAGCAGTTCCGAGCAAGAACTGATCGGGGGACCCCAGCATTTT. Translating it yields CASSSEQELIGGPQHF.

The rearrangement joins TRBV6-6 to TRBJ2-5, with 12 bases that match TRBD2. With 6 bases clipped from V and 0 bases from J, the junction kept 5 bases outside the gene matches. The length of the CDR3 is 16 residues. Germline CDR1 is MNHNY and CDR2 is SVGAGI (reference sequence). In nucleotides, the CDR3 is TGTGCCAGCAGAGGGCTAGCGGGGGGGTACCAAGAGACCCAGTACTTC. This sequence encodes CASRGLAGGYQETQYF.

The chain combines TRBV18 with TRBJ2-1; 10 bases fit TRBD2. Germline loops: CDR1 KGHSH, CDR2 LQKENI. The junction had 10 bases not matched to a gene; V was cut back by 6 bases and J by 14 bases. The CDR3 runs to 13 residues. The CDR3 DNA is TGTGCCAGCTCCCAACAAGCGGGGGGGCCCAAGTTCTTC. Translated, it gives CASSQQAGGPKFF. Full variable domain (remainder filled in from reference TRBV18 and TRBJ2-1): NAGVMQNPRHLVRRRGQEARLRCSPMKGHSHVYWYRQLPEEGLKFMVYLQKENIIDESGMPKERFSAEFPKEGPSILRIQQVVRGDSAAYFCASSQQAGGPKFFGPGTRLTVL.

The V and J genes are TRBV30 and TRBJ1-2; D is unclear. This CDR3 has 13 amino acids. From germline, CDR1 is GTSNPN and CDR2 SVGIG (reference sequence). Written as DNA, the CDR3 is TGTGGGGTAGCATTATCTCCTAACTATGGCTACACCTTC. It translates to CGVALSPNYGYTF.

The chain recombines TRBV5-6 with TRBJ2-3; 7 nucleotides match TRBD1. V shed 2 bases, J shed 5 bases, and the junction held 2 bases outside the gene matches. The CDR3 length is 13 residues. CDR1 is SGHDT, CDR2 YYEEEE, per germline. CDR3 sequence: CASSFDRVDTQYF. In DNA, the CDR3 is TGTGCCAGCAGCTTCGACAGGGTAGATACGCAGTATTTT.

The chain joins TRBV30 to TRBJ2-2; D is unresolved. V lost 2 bases to trimming and J lost 4 bases, with 11 bases between them. CDR3 size: 14 residues. The germline V gene encodes CDR1 GTSNPN and CDR2 SVGIG (reference sequence). The CDR3 here is CAWSSGLVTGELFF. CDR3 in DNA: TGTGCCTGGAGTTCCGGTTTGGTCACCGGGGAGCTGTTTTTT.

The V gene is TRBV6-6, the J gene TRBJ1-1, with 10 bases that match TRBD1. Germline loops: CDR1 MNHNY, CDR2 SVGAGI (reference sequence). Trimming took 4 bases from V and 5 from J; bases not matched to a gene: 7. The CDR3 runs to 15 residues. CDR3: CASSSGGQGVTEAFF. In nucleotides, the CDR3 is TGTGCCAGCAGTTCAGGCGGACAGGGGGTTACTGAAGCTTTCTTT.

This sequence joins TRBV6-5 and TRBJ2-7, with unresolved D. From germline, CDR1 is MNHEY and CDR2 SVGAGI. This CDR3 comprises 15 residues. The V end was cut by 4 bases, the J end by 0 bases, with 13 bases between. CDR3 coding DNA: TGTGCCAGCAGTTCGACTTCCATAAGCTCCTACGAGCAGTACTTC. It codes for CASSSTSISSYEQYF.

This chain connects TRBV9 to TRBJ1-2, with 8 bases identical to TRBD1. Trimming took 3 bases from V and 10 from J; bases not matched to a gene: 11. The CDR3 is 14 amino acids. Germline CDR1 reads SGDLS; CDR2 reads YYNGEE. The chain's CDR3 is CASSADRQGADYTF. Written as DNA, the CDR3 is TGTGCCAGCAGCGCGGACAGGCAGGGGGCTGACTACACCTTC.

This sequence joins TRBV9 and TRBJ2-1, with TRBD2 as a possible D gene (6 bases). Trimming pared 0 bases from V and 15 bases from J, leaving 16 bases between. Germline CDR1 reads SGDLS; CDR2 reads YYNGEE. The CDR3 is made up of 13 amino acids. The CDR3 is CASSVEDATAGFF. The CDR3 bases are TGTGCCAGCAGCGTAGAAGACGCAACAGCGGGGTTCTTC.

The chain combines TRBV6-6 with TRBJ2-7; 11 bases map to TRBD1. J was trimmed by 4 bases and V by 5 bases; bases with no gene match: 4. CDR1 and CDR2 from the germline V gene are MNHNY and SVGAGI (reference sequence). This CDR3 is built from 14 residues. CDR3 sequence reads: CASSTGTGGYEQYF. The CDR3 bases are TGTGCCAGCAGTACCGGGACAGGGGGTTACGAGCAGTACTTC.

This clone has more than one count but fewer than ten. The V call is TRBV10-3, the J call TRBJ2-7; the D gene is possibly TRBD2 (5 bases). V was clipped by 5 bases and J by 1 base, with 15 bases between them. Germline CDR1 reads ENHRY; CDR2 reads SYGVKD. The CDR3 extends over 15 amino acids. The CDR3 DNA follows: TGTGCCATCAGTATGGACTTAACCAGGTCCTACGAGCAGTACTTC. This translates into CAISMDLTRSYEQYF.

The V gene is TRBV11-2, the J gene TRBJ2-7, with TRBD1 as a possible D gene (6 bases). The CDR3 length is 13 residues. Germline assignment: CDR1 SGHAT and CDR2 FQNNGV. Between the trimmed V and J ends, which lost 1 base and 5 bases, there was a span of 9 bases. In DNA form, the CDR3 reads TGTGCCAGCAGCTTAGGTGCAGGGGACGAGCAGTACTTC. Encoded protein: CASSLGAGDEQYF.